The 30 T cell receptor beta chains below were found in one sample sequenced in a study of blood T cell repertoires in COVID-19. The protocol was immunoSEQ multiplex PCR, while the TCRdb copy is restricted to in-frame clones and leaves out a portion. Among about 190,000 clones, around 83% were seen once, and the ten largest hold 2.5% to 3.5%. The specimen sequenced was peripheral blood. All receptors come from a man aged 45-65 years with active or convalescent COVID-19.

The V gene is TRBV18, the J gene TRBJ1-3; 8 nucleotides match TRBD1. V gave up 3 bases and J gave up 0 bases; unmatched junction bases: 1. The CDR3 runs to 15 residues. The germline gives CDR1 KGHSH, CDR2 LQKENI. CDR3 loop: CASSPDRVSGNTIYF. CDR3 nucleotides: TGTGCCAGCTCACCGGACAGGGTCTCTGGAAACACCATATATTTT.

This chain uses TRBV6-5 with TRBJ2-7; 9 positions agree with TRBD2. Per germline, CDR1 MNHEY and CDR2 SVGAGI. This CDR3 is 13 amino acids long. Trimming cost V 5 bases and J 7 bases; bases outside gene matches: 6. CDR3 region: CASSRGLAPEQYF. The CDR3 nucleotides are TGTGCCAGCAGTAGGGGACTAGCTCCGGAGCAGTACTTC.

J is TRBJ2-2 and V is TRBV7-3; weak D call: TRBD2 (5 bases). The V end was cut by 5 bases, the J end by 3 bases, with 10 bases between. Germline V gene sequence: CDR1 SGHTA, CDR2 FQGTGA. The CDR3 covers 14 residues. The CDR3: CASSPSGYTGELFF. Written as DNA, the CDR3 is TGTGCCAGCAGCCCCAGCGGTTACACCGGGGAGCTGTTTTTT. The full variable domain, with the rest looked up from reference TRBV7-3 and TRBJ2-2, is GAGVSQTPSNKVTEKGKYVELRCDPISGHTALYWYRQSLGQGPEFLIYFQGTGAADDSGLPNDRFFAVRPEGSVSTLKIQRTERGDSAVYLCASSPSGYTGELFFGEGSRLTVL.

CDR3 nucleotide sequence: TGCGCCAGCAGCTTGTCCTCCTCTGGGACAGGGGTTAACTATGGCTACACCTTC. Translating it yields CASSLSSSGTGVNYGYTF. The V call is TRBV5-1, the J call TRBJ1-2; 10 nucleotides align to TRBD1. The germline V gene has CDR1 SGHRS and CDR2 YFSETQ. The ends lost 1 base at V and 1 base at J; junction bases unmatched: 10. The CDR3 loop spans 18 amino acids.

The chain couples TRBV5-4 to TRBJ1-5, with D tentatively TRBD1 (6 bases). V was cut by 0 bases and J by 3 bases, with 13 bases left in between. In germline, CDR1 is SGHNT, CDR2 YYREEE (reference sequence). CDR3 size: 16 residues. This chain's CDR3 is CASSLGGTGNNQPQHF. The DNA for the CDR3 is TGTGCCAGCAGCTTGGGGGGTACAGGGAACAATCAGCCCCAGCATTTT.

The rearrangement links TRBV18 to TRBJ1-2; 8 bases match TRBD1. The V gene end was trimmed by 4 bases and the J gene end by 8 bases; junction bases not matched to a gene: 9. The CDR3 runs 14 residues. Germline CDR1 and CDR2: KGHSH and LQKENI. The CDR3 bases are TGTGCCAGCTCACAAGGGACAGGCGTCTCGGGCTACACCTTC. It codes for CASSQGTGVSGYTF.

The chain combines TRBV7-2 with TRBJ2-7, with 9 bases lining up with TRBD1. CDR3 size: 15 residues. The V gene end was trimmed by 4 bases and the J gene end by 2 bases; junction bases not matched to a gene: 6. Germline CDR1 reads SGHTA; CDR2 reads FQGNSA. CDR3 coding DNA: TGTGCCAGCAGCTCGGGACAGGGTAGGACCTACGAGCAGTACTTC. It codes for CASSSGQGRTYEQYF.

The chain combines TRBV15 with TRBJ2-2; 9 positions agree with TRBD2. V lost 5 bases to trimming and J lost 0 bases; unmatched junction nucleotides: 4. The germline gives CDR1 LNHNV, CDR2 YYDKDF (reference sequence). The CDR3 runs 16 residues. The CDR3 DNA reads TGTGCCACCAGCGACCGGACTAGCGCGAACACCGGGGAGCTGTTTTTT. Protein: CATSDRTSANTGELFF.

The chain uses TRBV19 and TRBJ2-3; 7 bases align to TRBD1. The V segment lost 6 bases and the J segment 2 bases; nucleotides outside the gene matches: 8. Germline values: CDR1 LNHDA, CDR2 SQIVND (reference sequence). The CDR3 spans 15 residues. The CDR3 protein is CASSGPGQFTDTQYF. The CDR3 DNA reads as TGTGCCAGTAGCGGACCGGGACAGTTCACAGATACGCAGTATTTT. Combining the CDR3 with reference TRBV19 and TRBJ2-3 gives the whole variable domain DGGITQSPKYLFRKEGQNVTLSCEQNLNHDAMYWYRQDPGQGLRLIYYSQIVNDFQKGDIAEGYSVSREKKESFPLTVTSAQKNPTAFYLCASSGPGQFTDTQYFGPGTRLTVL.

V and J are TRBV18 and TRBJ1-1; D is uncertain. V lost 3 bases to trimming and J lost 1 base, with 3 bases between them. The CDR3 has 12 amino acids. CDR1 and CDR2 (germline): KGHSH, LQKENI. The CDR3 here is CASSPQNTEAFF. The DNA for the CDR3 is TGTGCCAGCTCACCTCAGAACACTGAAGCTTTCTTT. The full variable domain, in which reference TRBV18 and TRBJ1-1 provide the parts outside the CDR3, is NAGVMQNPRHLVRRRGQEARLRCSPMKGHSHVYWYRQLPEEGLKFMVYLQKENIIDESGMPKERFSAEFPKEGPSILRIQQVVRGDSAAYFCASSPQNTEAFFGQGTRLTVV.

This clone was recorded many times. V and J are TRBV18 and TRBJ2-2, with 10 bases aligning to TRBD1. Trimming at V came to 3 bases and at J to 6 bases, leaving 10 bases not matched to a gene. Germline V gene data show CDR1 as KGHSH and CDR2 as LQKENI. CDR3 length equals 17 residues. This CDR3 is CASSPPPGTGDAGELFF. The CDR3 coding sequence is TGTGCCAGCTCACCCCCACCCGGGACAGGGGACGCCGGGGAGCTGTTTTTT.

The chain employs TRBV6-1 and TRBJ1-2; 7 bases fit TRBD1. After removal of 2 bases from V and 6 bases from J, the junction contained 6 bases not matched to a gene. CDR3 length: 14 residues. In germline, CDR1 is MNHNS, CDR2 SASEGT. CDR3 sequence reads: CASSERDRWDGYTF. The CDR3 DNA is TGTGCCAGCAGTGAAAGGGACAGATGGGATGGCTACACCTTC.

The CDR3 protein is CASSPRLAQYEQYF. The CDR3 DNA reads as TGTGCCAGCAGCCCCCGCTTAGCGCAATACGAGCAGTACTTC. The chain recombines TRBV7-8 with TRBJ2-7; D may be TRBD2 (5 bases). Germline V gives CDR1 SGHVS, CDR2 FQNEAQ. The ends were cut back, 5 bases at V and 4 bases at J, with 15 bases in the middle. This CDR3 spans 14 amino acids. Filled out from reference TRBV7-8 and TRBJ2-7, the complete variable domain reads GAGVSQSPRYKVAKRGQDVALRCDPISGHVSLFWYQQALGQGPEFLTYFQNEAQLDKSGLPSDRFFAERPEGSVSTLKIQRTQQEDSAVYLCASSPRLAQYEQYFGPGTRLTVT.

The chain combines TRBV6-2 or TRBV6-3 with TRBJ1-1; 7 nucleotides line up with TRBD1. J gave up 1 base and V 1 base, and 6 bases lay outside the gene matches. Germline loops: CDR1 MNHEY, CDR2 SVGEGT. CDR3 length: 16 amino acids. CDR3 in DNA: TGTGCCAGCAGTTACTGGGGGACAGAGAGGAACACTGAAGCTTTCTTT. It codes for CASSYWGTERNTEAFF.

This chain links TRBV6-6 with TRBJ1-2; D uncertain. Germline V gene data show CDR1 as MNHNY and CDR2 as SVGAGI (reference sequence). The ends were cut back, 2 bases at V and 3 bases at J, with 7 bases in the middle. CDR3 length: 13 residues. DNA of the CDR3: TGTGCCAGCAGTTACGGCGGGGACTATGGCTACACCTTC. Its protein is CASSYGGDYGYTF.

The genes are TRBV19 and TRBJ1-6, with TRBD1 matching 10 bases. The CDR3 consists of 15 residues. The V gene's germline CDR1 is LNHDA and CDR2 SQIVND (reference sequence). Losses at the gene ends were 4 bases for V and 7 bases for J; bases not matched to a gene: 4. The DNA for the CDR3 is TGTGCCAGTAGTACCCGGACAGGGGGAAATTCACCCCTCCACTTT. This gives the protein CASSTRTGGNSPLHF.

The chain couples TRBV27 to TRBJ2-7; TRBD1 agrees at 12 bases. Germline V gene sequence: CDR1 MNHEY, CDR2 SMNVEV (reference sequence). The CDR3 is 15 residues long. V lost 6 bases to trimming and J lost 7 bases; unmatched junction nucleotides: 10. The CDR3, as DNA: TGTGCCAGCAGCCCCTACCGGGACAGGGGGCTTGAGCAGTACTTC. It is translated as CASSPYRDRGLEQYF.

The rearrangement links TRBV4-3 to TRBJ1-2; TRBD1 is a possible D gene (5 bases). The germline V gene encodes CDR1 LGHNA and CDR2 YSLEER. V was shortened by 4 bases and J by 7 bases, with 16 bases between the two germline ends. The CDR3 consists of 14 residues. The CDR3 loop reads CASSRGWQGTGYTF. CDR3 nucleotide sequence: TGCGCCAGCAGCCGAGGATGGCAGGGAACTGGCTACACCTTC.

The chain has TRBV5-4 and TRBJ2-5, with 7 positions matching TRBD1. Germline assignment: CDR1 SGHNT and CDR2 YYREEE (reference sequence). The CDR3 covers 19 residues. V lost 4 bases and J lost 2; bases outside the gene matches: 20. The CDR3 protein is CASSGVGQTSDSYQETQYF. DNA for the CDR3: TGTGCCAGCAGCGGGGTGGGACAGACATCAGACTCGTATCAAGAGACCCAGTACTTC.

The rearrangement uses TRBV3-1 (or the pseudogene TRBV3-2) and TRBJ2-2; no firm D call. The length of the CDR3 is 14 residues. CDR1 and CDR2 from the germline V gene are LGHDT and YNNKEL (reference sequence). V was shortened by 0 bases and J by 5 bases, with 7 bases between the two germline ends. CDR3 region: CASSQDSGTGELFF. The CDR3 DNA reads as TGTGCCAGCAGCCAAGACTCCGGTACCGGGGAGCTGTTTTTT.

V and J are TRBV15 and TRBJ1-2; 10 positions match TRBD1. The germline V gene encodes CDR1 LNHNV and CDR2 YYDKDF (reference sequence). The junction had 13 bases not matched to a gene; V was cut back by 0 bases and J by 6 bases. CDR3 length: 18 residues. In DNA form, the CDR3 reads TGTGCCACCAGCAGAGAATTTTCAGGACAGGGGGAAGGGAATGGCTACACCTTC. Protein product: CATSREFSGQGEGNGYTF.

The DNA for the CDR3 is TGTGCCAGCAGCCAAGATCTAGCGGGACGGTACGAGCAGTACTTC. Its protein product is CASSQDLAGRYEQYF. The chain couples TRBV3-1 (or the pseudogene TRBV3-2) to TRBJ2-7, with TRBD2 matching 9 bases. The V gene end was trimmed by 0 bases and the J gene end by 4 bases; junction bases not matched to a gene: 4. CDR3 length: 15 amino acids. The V gene's germline CDR1 is LGHDT and CDR2 YNNKEL (reference sequence).

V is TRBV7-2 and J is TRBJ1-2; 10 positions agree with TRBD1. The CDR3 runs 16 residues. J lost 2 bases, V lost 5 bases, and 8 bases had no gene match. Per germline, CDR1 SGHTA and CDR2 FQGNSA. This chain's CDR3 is CASSRGGQGRNYGYTF. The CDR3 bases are TGTGCCAGCAGCAGGGGGGGACAGGGGAGGAACTATGGCTACACCTTC.

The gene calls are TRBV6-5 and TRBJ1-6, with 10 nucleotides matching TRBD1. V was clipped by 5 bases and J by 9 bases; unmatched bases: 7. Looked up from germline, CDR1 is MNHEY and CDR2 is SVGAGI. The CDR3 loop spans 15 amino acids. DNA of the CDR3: TGTGCCAGCAGTCTCCGACAGGGGGCGAGTTCACCCCTCCACTTT. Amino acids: CASSLRQGASSPLHF.

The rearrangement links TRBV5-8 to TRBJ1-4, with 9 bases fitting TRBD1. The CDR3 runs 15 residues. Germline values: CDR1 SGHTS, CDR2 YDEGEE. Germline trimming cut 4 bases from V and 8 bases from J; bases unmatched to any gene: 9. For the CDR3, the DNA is TGTGCCAGCAGCGGGACAGGGATTGTCGCCGAAAAACTGTTTTTT. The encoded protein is CASSGTGIVAEKLFF.

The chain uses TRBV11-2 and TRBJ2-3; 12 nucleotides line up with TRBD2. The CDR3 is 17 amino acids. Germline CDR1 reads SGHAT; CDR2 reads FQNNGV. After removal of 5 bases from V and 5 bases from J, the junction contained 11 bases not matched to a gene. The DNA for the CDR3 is TGTGCCAGCAGCACCCAATCTAGCGGGGGGGCCAGAGATACGCAGTATTTT. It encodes CASSTQSSGGARDTQYF.

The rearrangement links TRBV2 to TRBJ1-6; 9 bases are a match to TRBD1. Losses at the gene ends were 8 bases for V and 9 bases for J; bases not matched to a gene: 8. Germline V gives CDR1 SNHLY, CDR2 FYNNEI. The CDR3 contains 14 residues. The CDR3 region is CASGGQGSGSPLHF. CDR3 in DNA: TGTGCCAGCGGAGGACAGGGGAGCGGTTCACCCCTCCACTTT.

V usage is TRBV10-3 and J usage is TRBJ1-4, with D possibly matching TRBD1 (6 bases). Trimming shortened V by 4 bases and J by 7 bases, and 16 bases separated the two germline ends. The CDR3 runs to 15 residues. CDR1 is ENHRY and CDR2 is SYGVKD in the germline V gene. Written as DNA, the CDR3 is TGTGCCATCAGTGTCCGGGACACTGGAGGTGAAAAACTGTTTTTT. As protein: CAISVRDTGGEKLFF.

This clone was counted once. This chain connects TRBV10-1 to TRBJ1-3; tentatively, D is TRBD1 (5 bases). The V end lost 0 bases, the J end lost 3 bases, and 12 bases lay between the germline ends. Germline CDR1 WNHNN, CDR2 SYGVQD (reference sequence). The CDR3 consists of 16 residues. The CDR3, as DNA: TGCGCCAGCAGTGAGTCGCCTCAGGGATTTGGAAACACCATATATTTT. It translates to CASSESPQGFGNTIYF.

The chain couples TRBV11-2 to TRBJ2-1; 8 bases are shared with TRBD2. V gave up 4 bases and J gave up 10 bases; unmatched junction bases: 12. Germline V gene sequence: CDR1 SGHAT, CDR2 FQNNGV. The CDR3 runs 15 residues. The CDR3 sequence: CASSSGRRGGYEQFF. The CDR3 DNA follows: TGTGCCAGCAGCTCAGGTCGCCGCGGGGGGTACGAGCAGTTCTTC.